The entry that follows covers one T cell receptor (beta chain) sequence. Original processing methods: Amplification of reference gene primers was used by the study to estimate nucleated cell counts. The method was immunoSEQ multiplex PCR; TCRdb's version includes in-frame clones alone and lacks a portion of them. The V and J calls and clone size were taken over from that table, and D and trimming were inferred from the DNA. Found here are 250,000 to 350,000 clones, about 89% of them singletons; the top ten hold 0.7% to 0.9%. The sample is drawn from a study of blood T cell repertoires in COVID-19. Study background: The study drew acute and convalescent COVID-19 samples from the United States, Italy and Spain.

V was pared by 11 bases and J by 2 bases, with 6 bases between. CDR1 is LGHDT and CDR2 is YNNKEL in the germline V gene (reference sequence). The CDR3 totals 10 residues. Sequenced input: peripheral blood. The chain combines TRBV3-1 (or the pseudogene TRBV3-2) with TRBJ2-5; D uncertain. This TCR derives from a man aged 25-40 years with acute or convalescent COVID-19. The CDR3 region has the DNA TGTGCCTGCCGGCAAGAGACCCAGTACTTC. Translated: CACRQETQYF.